The 30 T cell receptor beta chains below all came from one sample that was sequenced in a study of vaccination and CD4 T cells after COVID-19 (dated 2022 in TCRdb). The sample's treatment or condition label, in plain terms: approximately nine-day PBMC culture with coronavirus spike peptide pools or control peptides (ViraFEST assay). No antigen is known for these receptors. Libraries were built with PCR. The listed sequencing device is Illumina iSeq 100. DNA from cultured CD4+ T cells underwent TCR sequencing with the Oncomine TCR Beta short-read assay at the Johns Hopkins FTIC core. TCRdb cleaned the public reads at Q25 with fastp, built clones with MiXCR and kept in-frame beta chains. Identical CDR3 protein sequences are pooled into one entry, listed with their most common genes and DNA. The sample contains under 20,000 distinct CDR3 sequences, about 44% of them found a single time. Jointly, the top ten make up roughly 6.2% of the sample.

The sequences come from CD4+ T cells from blood, cultured in vitro, collected before SARS-CoV-2 vaccination. These receptors were obtained from a human donor who had recovered from COVID-19.

V is TRBV19 and J is TRBJ1-1, with D perhaps TRBD1 (5 bases). Germline V gene data show CDR1 as LNHDA and CDR2 as SQIVND (reference sequence). The V end was cut by 5 bases, the J end by 6 bases, with 19 bases between. CDR3 size: 15 residues. This CDR3 is CASSPQTGTPSEAFF. The CDR3, as DNA: TGTGCCAGTAGTCCCCAAACAGGAACCCCATCTGAAGCTTTCTTT.

CDR3 loop: CASSHSGQGLRGYTF. CDR3 nucleotides: TGTGCCAGTAGTCACTCCGGCCAAGGTCTACGGGGCTACACCTTC. The V gene is TRBV19, the J gene TRBJ1-2; D not certain. The germline V gene encodes CDR1 LNHDA and CDR2 SQIVND (reference sequence). CDR3 length: 15 amino acids. Between the trimmed V and J ends, which lost 5 bases and 8 bases, there was a span of 21 bases.

J is TRBJ1-1 and V is TRBV5-1, with D possibly being TRBD1 (6 bases). This CDR3 is built from 16 residues. Trimming shortened V by 4 bases and J by 0 bases, and 16 bases separated the two germline ends. The V gene's germline CDR1 is SGHRS and CDR2 YFSETQ. CDR3 loop: CASSRRQVDMNTEAFF. CDR3 DNA: TGCGCCAGCAGCCGCCGACAGGTCGACATGAACACTGAAGCTTTCTTT. The full variable domain, its missing parts supplied by reference TRBV5-1 and TRBJ1-1, is KAGVTQTPRYLIKTRGQQVTLSCSPISGHRSVSWYQQTPGQGLQFLFEYFSETQRNKGNFPGRFSGRQFSNSRSEMNVSTLELGDSALYLCASSRRQVDMNTEAFFGQGTRLTVV.

This clonotype was observed a few times. The chain uses TRBV19 and TRBJ1-1; no firm D call. CDR3 length: 18 residues. Trimming cost V 4 bases and J 0 bases, with 21 bases left between them. In germline, CDR1 is LNHDA, CDR2 SQIVND (reference sequence). The chain's CDR3 is CASSTSTNPLLMNTEAFF. The CDR3 DNA sequence: TGTGCCAGTAGTACCTCGACGAACCCTTTACTGATGAACACTGAAGCTTTCTTT.

The chain recombines TRBV20-1 with TRBJ1-3, with 9 bases lining up with TRBD1. Looked up from germline, CDR1 is DFQATT and CDR2 is SNEGSKA (reference sequence). Trimming at V came to 5 bases and at J to 0 bases, leaving 5 bases not matched to a gene. The length of the CDR3 is 15 residues. CDR3 protein: CSARDREVSGNTIYF. The CDR3 nucleotides read TGCAGTGCTCGGGACAGGGAGGTCTCTGGAAACACCATATATTTT.

The V and J genes are TRBV11-3 and TRBJ2-7, with no clear D. V was shortened by 5 bases and J by 0 bases, with 14 bases between the two germline ends. Looked up from germline, CDR1 is SGHNT and CDR2 is YENEEA. The CDR3 contains 15 residues. The CDR3 DNA is TGTGCCAGCAGCCAATTGGGGTTTAGCTCCTACGAGCAGTACTTC. This codes for CASSQLGFSSYEQYF.

V is TRBV27 and J is TRBJ1-1; D is perhaps TRBD1 (6 bases). The ends were cut back, 4 bases at V and 4 bases at J, with 37 bases in the middle. Germline CDR1 is MNHEY and CDR2 is SMNVEV (reference sequence). CDR3 length: 22 amino acids. DNA of the CDR3: TGTGCCAGCAGTTCCCGGGGGCTTCGAAGTGACGAACCACAACGGTGGGGCACTGAAGCTTTCTTT. Protein: CASSSRGLRSDEPQRWGTEAFF.

CDR3 sequence: CASSPWLAGSGNTIYF. The CDR3 coding sequence is TGTGCCAGCAGCCCCTGGCTGGCAGGCTCTGGAAACACCATATATTTT. This sequence joins TRBV6-1 and TRBJ1-3; no clear D. The CDR3 has 16 residues. Trimming removed 6 bases from V and 0 bases from J, with 15 bases in between. Germline V CDR1 and CDR2: MNHNS, SASEGT.

This sequence joins TRBV6-1 and TRBJ1-1; TRBD1 aligns across 7 bases. Trimming at V came to 6 bases and at J to 0 bases, leaving 4 bases not matched to a gene. Germline values: CDR1 MNHNS, CDR2 SASEGT. The CDR3 runs to 14 residues. The CDR3 nucleotides read TGTGCCAGCAGGACGGGACAGATGAACACTGAAGCTTTCTTT. Amino acids: CASRTGQMNTEAFF.

The chain carries TRBV12-3 or TRBV12-4 and TRBJ1-1, with a tentative D call TRBD1 (5 bases). The CDR3 is made up of 13 amino acids. Trimming left V 1 base short and J 3 bases short, with 6 bases between. The CDR3 bases are TGTGCCAGCAGTTTAGGGGGACACACTGAAGCTTTCTTT. Its protein product is CASSLGGHTEAFF.

This rearrangement joins TRBV7-2 to TRBJ1-1; unclear D gene. The CDR3 is 13 amino acids. V was cut by 2 bases and J by 2 bases, with 6 bases left in between. From germline, CDR1 is SGHTA and CDR2 FQGNSA. This CDR3 reads CASSLSINTEAFF. CDR3 nucleotide sequence: TGTGCCAGCAGCTTATCGATCAACACTGAAGCTTTCTTT.

This clonotype was counted only a few times. V is TRBV19 and J is TRBJ1-1; 9 bases fit TRBD1. With V trimmed by 7 bases and J by 5 bases, 5 bases remained unmatched. The CDR3 totals 13 residues. The germline CDR1 and CDR2 sequences are LNHDA and SQIVND (reference sequence). The CDR3 DNA reads TGTGCCAGTACCGCGACAGGGGGGACTGAAGCTTTCTTT. This gives the protein CASTATGGTEAFF.

This rearrangement joins TRBV28 to TRBJ1-6; D unclear. With 5 bases removed from V and 4 bases from J, the gap between germline ends came to 15 bases. From germline, CDR1 is MDHEN and CDR2 SYDVKM. This CDR3 has 16 residues. CDR3: CASSLPRPGYNSPLHF. DNA for the CDR3: TGTGCCAGCAGTCTCCCCAGGCCCGGGTATAATTCACCCCTCCACTTT. Filled out from reference TRBV28 and TRBJ1-6, the complete variable domain reads DVKVTQSSRYLVKRTGEKVFLECVQDMDHENMFWYRQDPGLGLRLIYFSYDVKMKEKGDIPEGYSVSREKKERFSLILESASTNQTSMYLCASSLPRPGYNSPLHFGNGTRLTVT.

The chain is built from TRBV7-2 and TRBJ2-1, with a possible D match to TRBD2 (5 bases). V lost 0 bases and J 0 bases, leaving 6 bases between the germline ends. The CDR3 contains 15 residues. Germline CDR1 SGHTA, CDR2 FQGNSA. The CDR3 loop reads CASSLAAGSYNEQFF. The CDR3, as DNA: TGTGCCAGCAGCTTAGCTGCGGGCTCCTACAATGAGCAGTTCTTC. Full variable domain (rest looked up from reference TRBV7-2 and TRBJ2-1): GAGVSQSPSNKVTEKGKDVELRCDPISGHTALYWYRQSLGQGLEFLIYFQGNSAPDKSGLPSDRFSAERTGGSVSTLTIQRTQQEDSAVYLCASSLAAGSYNEQFFGPGTRLTVL.

The rearrangement links TRBV6-1 to TRBJ1-5; TRBD1 aligns across 7 bases. The CDR3 length is 14 residues. The germline V gene encodes CDR1 MNHNS and CDR2 SASEGT. J lost 3 bases, V lost 5 bases, and 4 bases had no gene match. The chain's CDR3 is CASSIGQANQPQHF. Written as DNA, the CDR3 is TGTGCCAGCAGTATCGGACAGGCCAATCAGCCCCAGCATTTT.

The V gene is TRBV11-2, the J gene TRBJ2-7; D remains unclear. Per the germline V gene, CDR1 is SGHAT and CDR2 is FQNNGV. V lost 5 bases to trimming and J lost 4 bases, with 3 bases between them. The CDR3 sequence is 10 residues long. Written as DNA, the CDR3 is TGTGCCAGCAGCAAGTACGAGCAGTACTTC. Amino acids: CASSKYEQYF.

This clonotype was seen a few times. The chain links TRBV24-1 to TRBJ1-2; 10 positions agree with TRBD1. Germline assignment: CDR1 KGHDR and CDR2 SFDVKD. V shed 4 bases and J 6 bases; nucleotides not matched to a gene: 4. The length of the CDR3 is 14 residues. The CDR3 DNA is TGTGCCACCAGTGAAGGGGACAGGGGTCATGGCTACACCTTC. Translated, it gives CATSEGDRGHGYTF.

This clonotype has just a few counts. The chain joins TRBV11-3 to TRBJ1-1; D uncertain. Trimming cost V 2 bases and J 10 bases, with 14 bases left between them. Germline assignment: CDR1 SGHNT and CDR2 YENEEA. The CDR3 is made up of 13 amino acids. The DNA for the CDR3 is TGTGCCAGCAGCTTAACCTACGGCCAGAGAGCTTTCTTT. Its translation is CASSLTYGQRAFF.

As DNA, the CDR3 is TGTGCCAGCAGCTCCCTAGATTGGGGGACAGGTGGGGGACTAGAAAACACTGAAGCTTTCTTT. Its protein product is CASSSLDWGTGGGLENTEAFF. The gene calls are TRBV21-1 and TRBJ1-1; the table gives TRBD1 as D, unverified against the DNA. TRBV21-1 is given as a pseudogene. This CDR3 is built from 21 residues.

This clonotype was detected only a few times. V and J are TRBV20-1 and TRBJ2-1, with 14 bases that match TRBD2. Germline-derived CDR1 and CDR2 are DFQATT and SNEGSKA (reference sequence). This CDR3 has 18 amino acids. V gave up 6 bases and J gave up 5 bases; unmatched junction bases: 15. CDR3 nucleotides: TGCAGTGCGCTGAGACCGGGACTAGCGGGAGCACTAAACAATGAGCAGTTCTTC. Its translation is CSALRPGLAGALNNEQFF.

The CDR3: CASSRTGLDTGELFF. The CDR3 DNA follows: TGTGCCAGCAGTCGGACGGGATTGGACACCGGGGAGCTGTTTTTT. The V call is TRBV2, the J call TRBJ2-2; maybe TRBD2 (5 bases). Germline loops: CDR1 SNHLY, CDR2 FYNNEI. The CDR3 totals 15 residues. The V end lost 5 bases, the J end lost 3 bases, and 13 bases lay between the germline ends.

V and J are TRBV12-3 or TRBV12-4 and TRBJ1-5; TRBD1 aligns across 7 bases. This CDR3 has 14 residues. The V gene end was trimmed by 8 bases and the J gene end by 7 bases; junction bases not matched to a gene: 11. In DNA, the CDR3 is TGTGCCAGCGGCCATGGAGGGGGCGAACAGCCCCAGCATTTT. Protein product: CASGHGGGEQPQHF.

This clonotype has more than one count but fewer than ten. This chain uses TRBV10-3 with TRBJ2-3; tentative D call: TRBD2 (6 bases). Germline-derived CDR1 and CDR2 are ENHRY and SYGVKD. The CDR3 has 14 residues. Trimming removed 6 bases from V and 4 bases from J, with 14 bases in between. CDR3 loop: CAISRDSQADTQYF. CDR3 sequence (DNA): TGTGCCATCAGCCGGGACTCTCAGGCAGATACGCAGTATTTT.

This chain uses TRBV6-1 with TRBJ2-4; TRBD2 is a possible D gene (5 bases). CDR1 and CDR2 (germline): MNHNS, SASEGT. V dropped 4 bases and J dropped 1 base, with 5 bases sitting between them. The CDR3 is 13 amino acids. The CDR3 region has the DNA TGTGCCAGCAGTGGGGAGGCCAAAAACATTCAGTACTTC. Protein sequence: CASSGEAKNIQYF.

This chain links TRBV2 with TRBJ1-5, with a weak D call TRBD1 (6 bases). CDR1 and CDR2 (germline): SNHLY, FYNNEI. CDR3 length: 15 residues. V lost 6 bases and J 0 bases, leaving 12 bases between the germline ends. CDR3 DNA sequence: TGTGCCAGCAGCGCACAGGGAGGTAGCAATCAGCCCCAGCATTTT. It encodes CASSAQGGSNQPQHF.

This rearrangement joins TRBV7-3 to TRBJ2-3; no reliable D call. V lost 6 bases and J lost 2, with 15 bases in between. From germline, CDR1 is SGHTA and CDR2 FQGTGA. The CDR3 extends over 15 amino acids. The CDR3 spells CASSKGVGSTDTQYF. Here the CDR3 DNA reads TGTGCCAGCAGTAAAGGTGTAGGGTCCACAGATACGCAGTATTTT.

This chain connects TRBV7-2 to TRBJ2-1, with D hard to call. CDR3 length: 13 residues. V dropped 4 bases and J dropped 4 bases, with 8 bases sitting between them. Looked up from germline, CDR1 is SGHTA and CDR2 is FQGNSA. The CDR3 is CASSYGRYNEQFF. CDR3 DNA sequence: TGTGCCAGCAGCTACGGTCGATACAATGAGCAGTTCTTC.

This clonotype was counted between two and nine times. The CDR3 protein is CASSVGRAENTGELFF. CDR3 DNA sequence: TGTGCCAGCAGTGTGGGTAGGGCAGAAAACACCGGGGAGCTGTTTTTT. The chain employs TRBV6-1 and TRBJ2-2; D not resolved. The germline V gene has CDR1 MNHNS and CDR2 SASEGT. This CDR3 is built from 16 residues. V was trimmed by 4 bases and J by 2 bases, leaving 14 bases between them.

This clonotype occurred a few times. The rearrangement uses TRBV11-3 and TRBJ1-1; D is perhaps TRBD1 (6 bases). The germline CDR1 and CDR2 sequences are SGHNT and YENEEA. The V gene lost 2 bases and the J gene lost 0 bases, with 13 bases spanning the gap. This CDR3 has 16 residues. CDR3 DNA: TGTGCCAGCAGCTTATTCAGGGGCTCCCTGAACACTGAAGCTTTCTTT. This translates into CASSLFRGSLNTEAFF.

The chain has TRBV4-2 and TRBJ1-4, with 11 nucleotides matching TRBD1. Germline loops: CDR1 LGHNA, CDR2 YNFKEQ. The ends lost 3 bases at V and 8 bases at J; junction bases unmatched: 2. CDR3 length equals 14 residues. This chain's CDR3 is CASSQDRGREKLFF. For the CDR3, the DNA is TGTGCCAGCAGCCAGGACAGGGGGCGGGAAAAACTGTTTTTT.